This TCR beta chain was observed in a study of PD-L1 blockade in urothelial cancer. Across the whole study: Blood samples had a median of 141,255 T cells, 75,000 to 90,000 unique TCRs, and clonality approximately 0.085.

This CDR3 has 13 amino acids. V lost 7 bases to trimming and J lost 5 bases; unmatched junction nucleotides: 7. Germline V gives CDR1 SGHRS, CDR2 YFSETQ. Every PCR received spiked-in synthetic TCR analog templates. TCRdb keeps only in-frame clones here, not all; method: immunoSEQ multiplex PCR. There are 25,000 to 35,000 clones in the sample; 87% occur only once, and under 4.5% lies in the top ten. Locally advanced or metastatic urothelial carcinoma affected all patients. Sequenced here: PBMCs, sampled around atezolizumab (anti-PD-L1) treatment. The sequence came from a man between 45 and 60 years old with urothelial cancer. The rearrangement uses TRBV5-1 and TRBJ1-1, with 8 nucleotides matching TRBD1. The CDR3 protein is CASGQGGLTEAFF. Here the CDR3 DNA reads TGCGCCAGCGGACAGGGCGGGTTGACTGAAGCTTTCTTT.